The 3 T cell receptor beta chains presented below share a single source sample, sequenced in a study of T cell repertoires in cytomegalovirus infection. Each CDR3 protein gets one entry after TCRdb re-called the reads with MiXCR. In the table there are some 450,000 distinct CDR3 sequences, under 40% of which are singletons. The sample comprised PBMCs. The receptors stem from a human donor in good health (CMV status not recorded). Some clones in this sample may be carry-over from other donors' samples.

This clonotype was counted only a few times. The J gene is TRBJ2-3, the V gene TRBV11-2, with TRBD1 matching 11 bases. V dropped 0 bases and J dropped 3; count of bases not matched to a gene: 5. CDR3 length: 17 residues. From germline, CDR1 is SGHAT and CDR2 FQNNGV. This CDR3 reads CASSLDPDRGLTDTQYF. The CDR3, as DNA: TGTGCCAGCAGCTTAGATCCGGACAGGGGGCTAACAGATACGCAGTATTTT. The variable domain in full, with the rest retrieved from reference TRBV11-2 and TRBJ2-3, is EAGVAQSPRYKIIEKRQSVAFWCNPISGHATLYWYQQILGQGPKLLIQFQNNGVVDDSQLPKDRFSAERLKGVDSTLKIQPAKLEDSAVYLCASSLDPDRGLTDTQYFGPGTRLTVL.

The chain employs TRBV6-6 and TRBJ1-5; maybe TRBD1 (5 bases). V was shortened by 7 bases and J by 2 bases, with 21 bases between the two germline ends. CDR3 length equals 17 residues. Per germline, CDR1 MNHNY and CDR2 SVGAGI (reference sequence). CDR3 nucleotides: TGTGCCAGCAAACGGGACCCAGAGGGTGTTCGCAATCAGCCCCAGCATTTT. It specifies CASKRDPEGVRNQPQHF.

This clonotype was seen at least ten times. A junction end diverges from the germline sequence, so it may reflect a read error. This chain uses TRBV4-1 with TRBJ1-1; no firm D call. Germline V gene sequence: CDR1 MGHRA, CDR2 YSYEKL. This CDR3 region has 13 residues. CDR3 nucleotides: TGTGCCAGCAGCCAAGTGGTGAACACTGAAGCTTTCTTT. It yields the protein CASSQVVNTEAFF.